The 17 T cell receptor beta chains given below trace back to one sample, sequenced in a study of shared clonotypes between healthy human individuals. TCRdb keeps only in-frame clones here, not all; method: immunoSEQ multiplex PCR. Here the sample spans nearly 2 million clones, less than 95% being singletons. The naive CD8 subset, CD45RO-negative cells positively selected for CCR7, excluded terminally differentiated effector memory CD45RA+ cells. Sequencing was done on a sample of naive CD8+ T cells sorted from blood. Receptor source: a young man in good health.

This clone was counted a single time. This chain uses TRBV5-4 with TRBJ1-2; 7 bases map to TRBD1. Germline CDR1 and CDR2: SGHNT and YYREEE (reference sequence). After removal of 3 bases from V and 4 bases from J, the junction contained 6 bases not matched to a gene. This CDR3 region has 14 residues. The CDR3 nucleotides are TGTGCCAGCAGCTGGAGAGGGGGCGGCTATGGCTACACCTTC. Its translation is CASSWRGGGYGYTF.

CDR3 sequence (DNA): TGTGCCAGCAGCGCGAACCCCTCCTACGAGCAGTACTTC. Encoded protein: CASSANPSYEQYF. This chain connects TRBV4-2 to TRBJ2-7; D is uncertain. CDR1 is LGHNA and CDR2 is YNFKEQ in the germline V gene. The V end lost 5 bases, the J end lost 0 bases, and 8 bases lay between the germline ends. The CDR3 is 13 residues long.

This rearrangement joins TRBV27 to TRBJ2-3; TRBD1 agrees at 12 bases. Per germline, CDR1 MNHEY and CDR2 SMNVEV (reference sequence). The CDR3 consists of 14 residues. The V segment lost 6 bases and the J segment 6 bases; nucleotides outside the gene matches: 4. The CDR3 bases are TGTGCCAGCAGCGGGACAGGGGGCAGGGATACGCAGTATTTT. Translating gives CASSGTGGRDTQYF.

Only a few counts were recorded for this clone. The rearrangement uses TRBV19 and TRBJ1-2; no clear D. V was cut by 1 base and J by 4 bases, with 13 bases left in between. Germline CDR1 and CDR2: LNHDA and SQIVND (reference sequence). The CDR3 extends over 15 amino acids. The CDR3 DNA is TGTGCCAGTAGTATAGGGTCGGTAGAGGCCTATGGCTACACCTTC. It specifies CASSIGSVEAYGYTF.

CDR3 bases: TGCGCCAGCAGTGAGTTGGTACACAATGAGCAGTTCTTC. Protein sequence: CASSELVHNEQFF. The chain employs TRBV10-2 and TRBJ2-1, with no clear D. This CDR3 comprises 13 residues. Trimming took off 1 base at V and 5 bases at J, with 6 bases between the two ends. Germline CDR1 is WSHSY and CDR2 is SAAADI.

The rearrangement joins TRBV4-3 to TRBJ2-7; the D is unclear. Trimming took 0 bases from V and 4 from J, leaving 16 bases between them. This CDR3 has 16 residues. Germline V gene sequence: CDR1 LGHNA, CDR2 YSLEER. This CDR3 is CASSQDLAIDGYEQYF. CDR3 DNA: TGCGCCAGCAGCCAAGATCTTGCGATCGACGGGTACGAGCAGTACTTC.

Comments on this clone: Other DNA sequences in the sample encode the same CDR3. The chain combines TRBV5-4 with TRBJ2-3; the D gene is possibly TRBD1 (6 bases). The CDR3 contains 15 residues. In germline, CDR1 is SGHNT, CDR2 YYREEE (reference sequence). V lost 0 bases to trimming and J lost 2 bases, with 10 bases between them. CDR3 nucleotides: TGTGCCAGCAGCTTGGTTGGGGGCCCCACAGATACGCAGTATTTT. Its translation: CASSLVGGPTDTQYF.

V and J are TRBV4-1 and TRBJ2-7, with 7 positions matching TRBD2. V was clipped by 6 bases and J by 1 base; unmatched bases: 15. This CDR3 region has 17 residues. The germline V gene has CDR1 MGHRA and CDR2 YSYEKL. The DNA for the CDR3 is TGCGCCAGCAGAATACCCAATTCCGGGACTAATTCCTACGAGCAGTACTTC. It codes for CASRIPNSGTNSYEQYF.

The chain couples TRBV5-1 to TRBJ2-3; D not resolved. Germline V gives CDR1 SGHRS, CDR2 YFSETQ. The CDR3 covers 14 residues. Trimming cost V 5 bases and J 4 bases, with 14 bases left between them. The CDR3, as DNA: TGCGCCAGCAGGGGCAGAAAGGACGCAGATACGCAGTATTTT. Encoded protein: CASRGRKDADTQYF.

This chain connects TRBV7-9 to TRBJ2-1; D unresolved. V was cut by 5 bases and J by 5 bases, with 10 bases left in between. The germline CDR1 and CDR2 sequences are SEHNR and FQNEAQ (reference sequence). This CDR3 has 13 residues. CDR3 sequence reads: CASSLPEDNEQFF. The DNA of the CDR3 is TGTGCCAGCAGCCTCCCCGAAGACAATGAGCAGTTCTTC.

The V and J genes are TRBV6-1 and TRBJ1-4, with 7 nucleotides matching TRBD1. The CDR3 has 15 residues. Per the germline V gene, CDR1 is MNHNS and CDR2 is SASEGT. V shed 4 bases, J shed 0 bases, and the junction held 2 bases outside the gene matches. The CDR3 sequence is CASSGDRPTNEKLFF. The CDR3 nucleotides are TGTGCCAGCAGTGGGGACAGACCAACTAATGAAAAACTGTTTTTT.

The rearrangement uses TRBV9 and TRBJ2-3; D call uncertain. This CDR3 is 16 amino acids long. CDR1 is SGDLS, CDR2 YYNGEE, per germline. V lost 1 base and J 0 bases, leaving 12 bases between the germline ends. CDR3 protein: CASSVPDSGSTDTQYF. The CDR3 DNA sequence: TGTGCCAGCAGCGTACCGGATTCGGGTAGCACAGATACGCAGTATTTT.

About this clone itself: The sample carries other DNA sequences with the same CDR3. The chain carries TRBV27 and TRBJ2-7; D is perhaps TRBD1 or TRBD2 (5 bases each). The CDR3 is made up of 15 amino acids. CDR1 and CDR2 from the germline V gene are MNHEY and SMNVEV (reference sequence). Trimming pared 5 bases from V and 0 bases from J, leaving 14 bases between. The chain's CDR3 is CASSPPGTGSYEQYF. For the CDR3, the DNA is TGTGCCAGCAGTCCCCCCGGGACGGGCTCCTACGAGCAGTACTTC.

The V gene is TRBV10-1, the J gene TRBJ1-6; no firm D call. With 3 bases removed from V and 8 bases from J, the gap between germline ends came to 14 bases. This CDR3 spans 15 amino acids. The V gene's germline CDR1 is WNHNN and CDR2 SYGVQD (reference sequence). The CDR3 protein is CASSDRVRWHSPLHF. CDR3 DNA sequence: TGCGCCAGCAGTGACCGGGTCAGGTGGCATTCACCCCTCCACTTT.

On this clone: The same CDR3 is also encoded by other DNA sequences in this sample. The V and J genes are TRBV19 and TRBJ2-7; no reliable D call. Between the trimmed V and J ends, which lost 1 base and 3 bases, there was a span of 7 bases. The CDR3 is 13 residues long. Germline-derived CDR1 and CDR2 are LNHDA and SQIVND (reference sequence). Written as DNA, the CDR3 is TGTGCCAGTAGTATAGGCAGTCTCTACGAGCAGTACTTC. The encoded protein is CASSIGSLYEQYF. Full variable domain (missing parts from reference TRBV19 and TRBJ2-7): DGGITQSPKYLFRKEGQNVTLSCEQNLNHDAMYWYRQDPGQGLRLIYYSQIVNDFQKGDIAEGYSVSREKKESFPLTVTSAQKNPTAFYLCASSIGSLYEQYFGPGTRLTVT.

As DNA, the CDR3 is TGCGCCAGCAGTGGAGAAGGCGGCACAGATACGCAGTATTTT. Protein product: CASSGEGGTDTQYF. The rearrangement uses TRBV10-1 and TRBJ2-3; D uncertain. The CDR3 spans 14 residues. V lost 4 bases to trimming and J lost 1 base, with 9 bases between them. From germline, CDR1 is WNHNN and CDR2 SYGVQD (reference sequence).

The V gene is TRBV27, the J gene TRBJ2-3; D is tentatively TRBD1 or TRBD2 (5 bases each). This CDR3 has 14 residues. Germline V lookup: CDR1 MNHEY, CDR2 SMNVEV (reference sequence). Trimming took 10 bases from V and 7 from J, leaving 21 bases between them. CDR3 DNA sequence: TGTGCCACCTGGGACCGCGGACCGGGGAATACGCAGTATTTT. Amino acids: CATWDRGPGNTQYF.